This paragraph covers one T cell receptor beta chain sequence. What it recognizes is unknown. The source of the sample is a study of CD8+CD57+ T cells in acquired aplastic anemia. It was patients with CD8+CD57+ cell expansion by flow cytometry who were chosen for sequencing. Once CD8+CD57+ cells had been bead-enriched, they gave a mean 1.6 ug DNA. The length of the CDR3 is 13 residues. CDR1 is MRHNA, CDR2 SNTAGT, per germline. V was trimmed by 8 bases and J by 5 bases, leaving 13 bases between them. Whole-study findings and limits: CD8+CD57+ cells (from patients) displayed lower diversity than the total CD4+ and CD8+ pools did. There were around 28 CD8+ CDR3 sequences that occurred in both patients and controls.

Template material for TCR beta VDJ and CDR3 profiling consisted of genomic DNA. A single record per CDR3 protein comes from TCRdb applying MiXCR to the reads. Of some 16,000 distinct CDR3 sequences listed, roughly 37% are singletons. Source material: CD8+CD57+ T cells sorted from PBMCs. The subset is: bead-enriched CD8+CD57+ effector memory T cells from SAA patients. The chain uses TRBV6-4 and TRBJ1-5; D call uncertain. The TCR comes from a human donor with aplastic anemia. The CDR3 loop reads CASSPSLDQPQHF. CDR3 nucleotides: TGTGCCAGCTCACCCTCCCTTGATCAGCCCCAGCATTTT.